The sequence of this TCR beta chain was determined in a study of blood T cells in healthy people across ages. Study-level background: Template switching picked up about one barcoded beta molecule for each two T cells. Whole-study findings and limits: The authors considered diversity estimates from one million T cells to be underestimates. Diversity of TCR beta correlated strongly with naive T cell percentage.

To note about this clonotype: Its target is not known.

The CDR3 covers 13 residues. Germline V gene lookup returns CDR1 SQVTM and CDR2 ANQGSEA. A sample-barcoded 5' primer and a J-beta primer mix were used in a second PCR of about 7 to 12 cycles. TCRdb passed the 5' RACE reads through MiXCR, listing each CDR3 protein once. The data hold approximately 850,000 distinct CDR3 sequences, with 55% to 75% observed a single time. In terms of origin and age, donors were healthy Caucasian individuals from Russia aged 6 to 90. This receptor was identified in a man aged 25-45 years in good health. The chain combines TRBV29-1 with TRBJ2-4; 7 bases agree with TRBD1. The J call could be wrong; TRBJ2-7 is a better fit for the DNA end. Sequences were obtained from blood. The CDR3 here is CSVTGVSTYEQYF. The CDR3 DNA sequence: TGCAGCGTAACAGGGGTTTCCACGTACGAGCAGTACTTC.